This T cell receptor (beta chain) emerged from a study of CD8+CD57+ T cells in acquired aplastic anemia. On the study more broadly: DNA recovered from sorted CD4+ and CD8+ cells had a mean of about 3 ug. Findings and caveats of the study: Significance was not reached for CD8+ Simpson's diversity between patients and controls.

This clonotype came up a few times. What it binds is not known. CDR1 and CDR2 from the germline V gene are SGHVS and FNYEAQ. This CDR3 is 14 amino acids long. V shed 8 bases and J shed 4 bases, with 15 bases lying between them. It was genomic DNA that served as the template for profiling TCR beta VDJ and CDR3. MiXCR was run by TCRdb on the reads, yielding one entry per CDR3 protein. The data show 40,000 or so distinct CDR3 sequences, about 77% seen once. The chain recombines TRBV7-6 with TRBJ1-3; D remains unclear. The clonotype originates from a human donor in good health, serving as a control. The source material was sorted CD4+, CD8+, or CD8+CD57+ T cells (not recorded which) from PBMCs. The chain's CDR3 is CASFPLGSGNTIYF. In DNA, the CDR3 is TGTGCCAGCTTCCCCTTGGGGTCCGGAAACACCATATATTTT.